This TCR beta chain is drawn from a study of tumor-infiltrating lymphocytes in localized non-small cell lung cancer. About this clone: What it binds is unknown.

Whole-study results and caveats: Technical variation could not be separated from intratumor heterogeneity here.

TCRdb's copy holds only in-frame clones and misses some; the assay was immunoSEQ multiplex PCR. The table shows 15,000 to 20,000 clones, with around 79% occurring only once. The sample was lung tumor tissue. This clonotype originated in a human donor with non-small cell lung cancer.

CDR3 in DNA: TGCGCCAGCAGCCAAGTTTCCTACGAGCAGTACTTC. Translated: CASSQVSYEQYF. The chain employs TRBV5-1 and TRBJ2-7; the D is unclear. V was clipped by 4 bases and J by 1 base, with 6 bases between them. CDR1 is SGHRS and CDR2 is YFSETQ in the germline V gene. The CDR3 length is 12 residues.